This entry is about one T cell receptor (beta chain). Its matching antigen is unknown. The CDR3 is 15 residues long. The V gene end was trimmed by 6 bases and the J gene end by 2 bases; junction bases not matched to a gene: 10. Germline loops: CDR1 LNHDA, CDR2 SQIVND (reference sequence). The sample is drawn from a study of cytomegalovirus exposure and HLA in healthy donors. General study findings and limits: As a later analysis showed, a missense DCLRE1C variant was linked to trimming of TCR beta V- and J-genes. The classifier was said to identify cytomegalovirus status with high specificity and sensitivity. Indistinguishability led to the exclusion of some V segments, TRBV6-2 and TRBV6-3 included. Available immune exposure information covered CMV serostatus only.

PCR employed 60 Vbeta and 13 Jbeta primers. TCRdb's table, derived via immunoSEQ multiplex PCR, lists solely in-frame clones and lacks some. Of over 110,000 clones in the sample, about 84% are singletons; the top ten hold 6.2%. The chain uses TRBV19 and TRBJ2-7, with TRBD1 identical over 7 bases. The TCR comes from a woman in her 40s in good health and CMV-seropositive. The sample was PBMCs. Here the CDR3 reads CASSIRQGLAYEQYF. The CDR3 coding sequence is TGTGCCAGTAGCATTAGACAGGGTCTAGCCTACGAGCAGTACTTC. The whole variable domain, filled in from reference TRBV19 and TRBJ2-7, reads DGGITQSPKYLFRKEGQNVTLSCEQNLNHDAMYWYRQDPGQGLRLIYYSQIVNDFQKGDIAEGYSVSREKKESFPLTVTSAQKNPTAFYLCASSIRQGLAYEQYFGPGTRLTVT.